The clone carrying this TCR beta chain was seen a handful of times. Antigen unknown. The record originates from a study of beta chain features in type 1 diabetes. Study-level findings and limits: Type 1 diabetes patients had TCRB CDR3s that were shorter (moderately but significantly so) in all four CD4+ subsets.

Germline V gene lookup returns CDR1 SNHLY and CDR2 FYNNEI. This CDR3 spans 15 amino acids. V shed 3 bases, J shed 3 bases, and the junction held 5 bases outside the gene matches. Every bit of the isolated RNA underwent reverse transcription, so sequencing read expressed TCRB transcripts. TCRdb's table, derived via immunoSEQ multiplex PCR, lists solely in-frame clones and lacks some. Found here are 150,000 to 200,000 clones, approximately 10% of them singletons; the top ten hold approximately 0.7%. The V gene is TRBV2, the J gene TRBJ2-1, with 7 bases identical to TRBD2. Sequenced sample: central memory CD4+ T cells from blood. This sequence originates from a woman under 40 with type 1 diabetes. As DNA, the CDR3 is TGTGCCAGCAGTGACGCTGGGGGGGGCTACAATGAGCAGTTCTTC. It encodes CASSDAGGGYNEQFF. The full variable domain, with the rest looked up from reference TRBV2 and TRBJ2-1, is EPEVTQTPSHQVTQMGQEVILRCVPISNHLYFYWYRQILGQKVEFLVSFYNNEISEKSEIFDDQFSVERPDGSNFTLKIRSTKLEDSAMYFCASSDAGGGYNEQFFGPGTRLTVL.